The 6 T cell receptor beta chains reported below all come from one sample, sequenced in a study of Ad26.COV2.S vaccination and SARS-CoV-2 variants. The table came from immunoSEQ multiplex PCR; TCRdb's copy has only in-frame clones and leaves some out. The table records some 190,000 clones, 87% of them present only once. This material consisted of peripheral blood, taken after recovery from COVID-19. The receptor set was obtained from a human donor who had recovered from COVID-19.

The gene calls are TRBV5-4 and TRBJ2-6; D remains unclear. V shed 0 bases and J shed 5 bases, with 9 bases lying between them. The length of the CDR3 is 15 residues. Germline V CDR1 and CDR2: SGHNT, YYREEE (reference sequence). CDR3 loop: CASSLVGSWANVLTF. As DNA, the CDR3 is TGTGCCAGCAGCTTGGTTGGAAGCTGGGCCAACGTCCTGACTTTC.

J is TRBJ2-4 and V is TRBV30; 12 nucleotides line up with TRBD2. The CDR3 totals 14 residues. Germline values: CDR1 GTSNPN, CDR2 SVGIG (reference sequence). Unmatched junction bases numbered 5, after V lost 3 bases and J lost 8 bases. The CDR3 here is CAWSFLAGGDIQYF. The DNA for the CDR3 is TGTGCCTGGAGCTTTCTAGCGGGAGGGGACATTCAGTACTTC.

The CDR3 reads CASRMGLADSDTQYF. Here the CDR3 DNA reads TGCGCCAGCAGGATGGGACTAGCGGATTCAGATACGCAGTATTTT. The chain couples TRBV5-1 to TRBJ2-3; the match to TRBD2 covers 11 bases. Germline V gene data show CDR1 as SGHRS and CDR2 as YFSETQ. The CDR3 consists of 15 residues. Trimming cost V 5 bases and J 4 bases; bases outside gene matches: 6. Variable domain in full (rest from reference TRBV5-1 and TRBJ2-3): KAGVTQTPRYLIKTRGQQVTLSCSPISGHRSVSWYQQTPGQGLQFLFEYFSETQRNKGNFPGRFSGRQFSNSRSEMNVSTLELGDSALYLCASRMGLADSDTQYFGPGTRLTVL.

This clone was seen only once. V is TRBV5-1 and J is TRBJ2-1; D is uncertain. Germline CDR1 reads SGHRS; CDR2 reads YFSETQ. The CDR3 is 11 amino acids. V gave up 3 bases and J gave up 15 bases, with 13 bases separating them. CDR3 bases: TGCGCCAGCAGCTGGGGTAGAACGTGGTTCTTC. It specifies CASSWGRTWFF.

The chain employs TRBV14 and TRBJ1-1; unclear D gene. Between the trimmed V and J ends, which lost 2 bases and 8 bases, there was a span of 9 bases. Germline V gene lookup returns CDR1 SGHDN and CDR2 FVKESK. The CDR3 totals 12 residues. The chain's CDR3 is CASSQLTGEAFF. CDR3 nucleotides: TGTGCCAGCAGCCAATTAACGGGGGAAGCTTTCTTT.

This chain joins TRBV11-2 and TRBJ2-1, with 8 nucleotides matching TRBD1. V was clipped by 1 base and J by 8 bases; unmatched bases: 7. The CDR3 sequence is 15 residues long. Germline lookup yields CDR1 SGHAT and CDR2 FQNNGV. CDR3 coding DNA: TGTGCCAGCAGCTTAGGCCACAGGGGGGTCGATGAGCAGTTCTTC. Its translation: CASSLGHRGVDEQFF.